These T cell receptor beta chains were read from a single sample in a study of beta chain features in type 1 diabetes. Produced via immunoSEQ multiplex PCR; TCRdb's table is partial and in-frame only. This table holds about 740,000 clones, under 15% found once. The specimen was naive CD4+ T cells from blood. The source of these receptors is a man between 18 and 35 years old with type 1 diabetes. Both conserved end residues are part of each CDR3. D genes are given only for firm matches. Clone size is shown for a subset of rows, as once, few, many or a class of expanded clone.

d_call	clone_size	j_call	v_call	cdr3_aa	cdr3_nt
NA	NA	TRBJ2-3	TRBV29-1	CSVEDLSTDTQYF	TGCAGCGTTGAGGACCTGAGCACAGATACGCAGTATTTT
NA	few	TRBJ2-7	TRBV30	CAWSPAPGRSYEQYF	TGTGCCTGGAGTCCCGCCCCCGGACGGTCCTACGAGCAGTACTTC
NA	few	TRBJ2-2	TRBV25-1	CASTPTFPGELFF	TGTGCCAGCACCCCCACGTTTCCCGGGGAGCTGTTTTTT
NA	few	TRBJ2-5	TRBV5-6	CASSLGRGEETQYF	TGTGCCAGCAGCTTGGGCCGCGGAGAGGAGACCCAGTACTTC
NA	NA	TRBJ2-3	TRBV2	CASNAGGTDTQYF	TGTGCCAGCAACGCAGGGGGCACAGATACGCAGTATTTT
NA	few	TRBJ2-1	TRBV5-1	CASSSEYEQFF	TGCGCCAGCAGCTCAGAGTATGAGCAGTTCTTC
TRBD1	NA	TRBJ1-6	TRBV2	CASSGQVYSPLHF	TGTGCCAGCAGCGGACAGGTGTATTCACCCCTCCACTTT
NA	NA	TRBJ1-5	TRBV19	CASSSLWDSNQPQHF	TGTGCCAGTAGTTCCTTGTGGGATAGCAATCAGCCCCAGCATTTT
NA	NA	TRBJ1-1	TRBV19	CASSIHRNTEAFF	TGTGCCAGTAGTATTCATCGCAACACTGAAGCTTTCTTT
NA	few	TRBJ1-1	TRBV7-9	CASSLATEAFF	TGTGCCAGCAGCTTAGCGACTGAAGCTTTCTTT
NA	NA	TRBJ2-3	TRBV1	CTSSQILPGASGDTQYF	TGCACCAGCAGCCAAATCCTGCCAGGGGCGTCCGGAGATACGCAGTATTTT
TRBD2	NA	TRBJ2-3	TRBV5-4	CASSPGTSGADTQYF	TGTGCCAGCAGCCCGGGGACTAGCGGGGCAGATACGCAGTATTTT
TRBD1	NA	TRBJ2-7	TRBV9	CASSVSTGDSYEQYF	TGTGCCAGCAGCGTATCGACAGGGGACTCCTACGAGCAGTACTTC
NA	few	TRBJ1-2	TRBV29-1	CSVEMDNGYTF	TGCAGCGTTGAAATGGACAACGGCTACACCTTC
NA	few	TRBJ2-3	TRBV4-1	CASSPSGGDTQYF	TGCGCCAGCAGCCCCTCAGGAGGAGATACGCAGTATTTT